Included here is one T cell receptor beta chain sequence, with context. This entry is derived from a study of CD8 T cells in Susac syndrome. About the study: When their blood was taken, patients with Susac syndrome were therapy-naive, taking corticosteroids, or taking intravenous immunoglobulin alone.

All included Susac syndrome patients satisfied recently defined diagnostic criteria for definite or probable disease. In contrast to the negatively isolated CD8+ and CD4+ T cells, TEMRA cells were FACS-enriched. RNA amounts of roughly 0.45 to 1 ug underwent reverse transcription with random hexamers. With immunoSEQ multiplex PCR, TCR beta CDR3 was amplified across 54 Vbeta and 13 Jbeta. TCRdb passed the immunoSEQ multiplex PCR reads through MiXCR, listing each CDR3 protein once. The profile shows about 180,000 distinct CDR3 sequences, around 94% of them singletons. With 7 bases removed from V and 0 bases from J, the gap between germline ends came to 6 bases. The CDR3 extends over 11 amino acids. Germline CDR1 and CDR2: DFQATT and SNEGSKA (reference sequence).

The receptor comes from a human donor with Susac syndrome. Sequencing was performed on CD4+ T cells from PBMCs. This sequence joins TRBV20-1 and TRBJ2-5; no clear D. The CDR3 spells CSVENQETQYF. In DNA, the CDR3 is TGCAGTGTAGAGAACCAAGAGACCCAGTACTTC.